Presented here are 19 T cell receptor beta chains from one specimen sequenced in a study of CD8+CD57+ T cells in acquired aplastic anemia. The template used for profiling TCR beta VDJ and CDR3 was genomic DNA. TCRdb called the reads again in MiXCR, with one record for every CDR3 protein. The sample records 100,000 to 150,000 distinct CDR3 sequences, roughly 40% being singletons. Sequencing was done on patients that had shown CD8+CD57+ cell expansion by flow cytometry. The sample was sorted CD4+, CD8+, or CD8+CD57+ T cells (not recorded which) from PBMCs. These receptors were obtained from a human donor with aplastic anemia.

J is TRBJ1-5 and V is TRBV12-3 or TRBV12-4; D perhaps matches TRBD1 (6 bases). Trimming stripped 2 bases from V and 0 bases from J, with 17 bases between. The CDR3 loop spans 18 amino acids. The CDR3 region is CASSLKGRGLLSNQPQHF. In DNA form, the CDR3 reads TGTGCCAGCAGTTTAAAAGGGCGGGGGCTCCTTAGCAATCAGCCCCAGCATTTT.

Many counts were recorded for this clonotype. V usage is TRBV6-5 and J usage is TRBJ2-7; 11 nucleotides match TRBD1. Germline CDR1 MNHEY, CDR2 SVGAGI. J lost 5 bases, V lost 4 bases, and 7 bases had no gene match. The CDR3 has 15 amino acids. The CDR3 here is CASSSTGQGVHEQYF. The CDR3 nucleotides are TGTGCCAGCAGTTCCACGGGACAGGGGGTCCACGAGCAGTACTTC.

CDR3 loop: CAISDGTSGETQYF. The CDR3 bases are TGTGCCATCAGTGATGGGACTAGCGGTGAGACCCAGTACTTC. The J gene is TRBJ2-5, the V gene TRBV10-3; 11 bases are a match to TRBD2. This CDR3 is 14 amino acids long. The V gene end was trimmed by 3 bases and the J gene end by 5 bases; junction bases not matched to a gene: 2. Germline loops: CDR1 ENHRY, CDR2 SYGVKD.

This clonotype was observed at least ten times. This chain's CDR3 is CASSLTLKGRAETQYF. Written as DNA, the CDR3 is TGTGCCAGCAGCCTGACTCTTAAGGGGCGGGCAGAGACCCAGTACTTC. This sequence joins TRBV5-5 and TRBJ2-5; D possibly matches TRBD1 or TRBD2 (5 bases each). CDR3 length: 16 residues. V was cut by 4 bases and J by 4 bases, with 20 bases left in between. The germline CDR1 and CDR2 sequences are SGHKS and YYEKEE (reference sequence).

The chain couples TRBV3-1 to TRBJ1-3; 8 bases are shared with TRBD1. The V gene's germline CDR1 is LGHDT and CDR2 YNNKEL (reference sequence). The trim removed 3 bases at V and 4 bases at J, leaving 8 bases unmatched. The CDR3 length is 16 residues. DNA for the CDR3: TGTGCCAGCAGCCACGGACAGGGAGAAAACGGAAACACCATATATTTT. Its protein product is CASSHGQGENGNTIYF.

This clonotype was seen at least ten times. V gene TRBV20-1 combines with J gene TRBJ1-5; TRBD1 might be the D (5 bases). Trimming stripped 0 bases from V and 2 bases from J, with 11 bases between. This CDR3 has 15 residues. Germline CDR1 DFQATT, CDR2 SNEGSKA (reference sequence). The CDR3: CSARDWRGGNQPQHF. In DNA form, the CDR3 reads TGCAGTGCTAGAGATTGGAGGGGTGGCAATCAGCCCCAGCATTTT.

The count of this clonotype is one. V gene TRBV11-1 combines with J gene TRBJ2-1; 12 bases fit TRBD2. The trim removed 2 bases at V and 2 bases at J, leaving 10 bases unmatched. Germline CDR1 is SGHAT and CDR2 is FQDESV (reference sequence). The CDR3 is 19 residues long. CDR3 nucleotide sequence: TGTGCCAGCAGCTTACTCCCCCTCTCTAGCGGGGGGGCCTACAATGAGCAGTTCTTC. As protein: CASSLLPLSSGGAYNEQFF.

The chain uses TRBV10-3 and TRBJ2-7; D might be TRBD2 (7 bases). In germline, CDR1 is ENHRY, CDR2 SYGVKD. The CDR3 sequence is 14 residues long. V dropped 3 bases and J dropped 3 bases, with 12 bases sitting between them. The CDR3 DNA follows: TGTGCCATCAGTGAATTAGGGGGGGGCTACGAGCAGTACTTC. Translated, it gives CAISELGGGYEQYF.

As regards this clonotype: Since a much larger clone is just one base distant, this may be a read error. This CDR3 reads CAGSFSSNEPQHF. DNA of the CDR3: TGCGCCGGCAGCTTCTCCAGTAACGAGCCCCAGCATTTT. The chain couples TRBV5-1 to TRBJ1-5; no clear D. The CDR3 is 13 amino acids. The V gene's germline CDR1 is SGHRS and CDR2 YFSETQ.

The rearrangement uses TRBV24-1 and TRBJ2-5; 8 bases align to TRBD1. V lost 4 bases and J lost 5; bases outside the gene matches: 8. Germline V gives CDR1 KGHDR, CDR2 SFDVKD. The CDR3 spans 15 residues. The CDR3 protein is CATSDQRQGLETQYF. The CDR3 DNA sequence: TGTGCCACCAGTGACCAGAGACAGGGGTTGGAGACCCAGTACTTC.

CDR3 bases: TGTGCCAGCAGCCAGGGGTCATCGTCCTACAATGAGCAGTTCTTC. This encodes CASSQGSSSYNEQFF. The rearrangement links TRBV14 to TRBJ2-1; no definite D call. This CDR3 has 15 residues. Germline CDR1 is SGHDN and CDR2 is FVKESK. Trimming removed 3 bases from V and 1 base from J, with 10 bases in between.

The chain carries TRBV25-1 and TRBJ2-1, with 16 nucleotides matching TRBD2. Trimming at V came to 5 bases and at J to 2 bases, leaving 9 bases not matched to a gene. The CDR3 has 19 amino acids. CDR1 and CDR2 from the germline V gene are MGHDK and SYGVNS. The CDR3 is CASSPLGTSGGATYNEQFF. CDR3 bases: TGTGCCAGCAGTCCCCTAGGGACTAGCGGGGGGGCTACCTACAATGAGCAGTTCTTC.

This clonotype was counted between two and nine times. The V gene is TRBV20-1, the J gene TRBJ2-3; 9 nucleotides agree with TRBD2. Germline CDR1 DFQATT, CDR2 SNEGSKA (reference sequence). V lost 1 base and J lost 2; bases outside the gene matches: 13. CDR3 length: 18 amino acids. Written as DNA, the CDR3 is TGCAGTGCTAGAGCCCCCTTAGGCGGGGGGGCCCTCACAGATACGCAGTATTTT. It encodes CSARAPLGGGALTDTQYF.

This clonotype showed up many times. The chain has TRBV30 and TRBJ2-7, with D tentatively TRBD1 (5 bases). The CDR3 is 12 amino acids. Trimming stripped 2 bases from V and 2 bases from J, with 7 bases between. CDR1 is GTSNPN, CDR2 SVGIG, per germline (reference sequence). The CDR3 is CAWSKGTYEQYV. For the CDR3, the DNA is TGTGCCTGGAGTAAGGGGACCTACGAGCAGTACGTC.

This clonotype has a count of ten or more. The V call is TRBV7-9, the J call TRBJ2-4; perhaps D is TRBD1 or TRBD2 (5 bases each). Trimming removed 3 bases from V and 5 bases from J, with 14 bases in between. The germline V gene has CDR1 SEHNR and CDR2 FQNEAQ (reference sequence). The CDR3 loop spans 15 amino acids. The CDR3 here is CASSFGTALENIQYF. Written as DNA, the CDR3 is TGTGCCAGCAGCTTCGGGACGGCGCTGGAAAACATTCAGTACTTC.

This clonotype was counted ten times or more. The rearrangement joins TRBV14 to TRBJ1-1; no firm D call. Trimming pared 0 bases from V and 2 bases from J, leaving 10 bases between. CDR1 and CDR2 (germline): SGHDN, FVKESK. CDR3 length equals 15 residues. The CDR3 bases are TGTGCCAGCAGCCAAGATTTCACAGATAACACTGAAGCTTTCTTT. Residues: CASSQDFTDNTEAFF.

This clonotype was seen repeatedly, ten times or more. This chain uses TRBV15 with TRBJ2-1; D is possibly TRBD1 or TRBD2 (5 bases each). The CDR3 loop spans 16 amino acids. Trimming shortened V by 0 bases and J by 5 bases, and 14 bases separated the two germline ends. Germline values: CDR1 LNHNV, CDR2 YYDKDF (reference sequence). CDR3 loop: CATSREREGFNNEQFF. CDR3 sequence (DNA): TGTGCCACCAGCAGAGAACGCGAGGGGTTCAACAATGAGCAGTTCTTC. The full variable domain, in which reference TRBV15 and TRBJ2-1 provide the parts outside the CDR3, is DAMVIQNPRYQVTQFGKPVTLSCSQTLNHNVMYWYQQKSSQAPKLLFHYYDKDFNNEADTPDNFQSRRPNTSFCFLDIRSPGLGDTAMYLCATSREREGFNNEQFFGPGTRLTVL.

This clonotype has just one count. The gene calls are TRBV25-1 and TRBJ1-1; D is uncertain. CDR3 length equals 15 residues. Germline-derived CDR1 and CDR2 are MGHDK and SYGVNS. V gave up 2 bases and J gave up 5 bases, with 15 bases separating them. The CDR3 DNA is TGTGCCAGCAGTGAAGCGGGCTCGGGGAGGACTGAAGCTTTCTTT. As protein: CASSEAGSGRTEAFF.

This clonotype appeared once. This chain connects TRBV29-1 to TRBJ1-2; TRBD1 matches at 7 bases. CDR1 and CDR2 (germline): SQVTM, ANQGSEA. The CDR3 sequence is 13 residues long. V lost 0 bases and J lost 4; bases outside the gene matches: 2. The CDR3 DNA is TGCAGCGTTGAAGAGGGGGACAGCTATGGCTACACCTTC. This codes for CSVEEGDSYGYTF.